This is a list of T cell receptor beta chains from one sample in a study of radiotherapy plus CTLA-4 blockade in lung cancer. Sequencing used immunoSEQ multiplex PCR; TCRdb keeps in-frame clones, though not all of them. The table includes 25,000 to 35,000 clones, approximately 80% detected once. Sequences were derived from peripheral blood, sampled from a patient treated with radiotherapy plus ipilimumab. These receptors originate from a human donor with non-small cell lung cancer who had stable disease on radiotherapy plus ipilimumab. The CDR3 runs from the conserved cysteine through the conserved F or W. The D gene is left open where the match is weak. Clone size is shown for a subset of rows, as once, few, many or a class of expanded clone.

size: NA
J: TRBJ1-3
D: NA
V: TRBV9
DNA: TGTGCCAGCAGCGTAGGTCCGGGGCCCGGAAACACCATATATTTT
CDR3: CASSVGPGPGNTIYF

size: NA
J: TRBJ1-4
D: TRBD1
V: TRBV9
DNA: TGTGCCAGCAGCGGGGGACAGAGTCTTAATGAAAAACTGTTTTTT
CDR3: CASSGGQSLNEKLFF

size: NA
J: TRBJ2-2
D: TRBD1
V: TRBV27
DNA: TGTGCCAGCAGCAACCCGGTTTCCACAGGGGTTCGACTTGCCGGGGAGCTGTTTTTT
CDR3: CASSNPVSTGVRLAGELFF

size: NA
J: TRBJ1-2
D: NA
V: TRBV7-6
DNA: TGTGCCAGCAGCCCTCGAAAGACCTATGGCTACACCTTC
CDR3: CASSPRKTYGYTF

size: NA
J: TRBJ1-2
D: NA
V: TRBV19
DNA: TGTGCCAGTAGTATAGAACCAGGGGTTTATGGCTACACCTTC
CDR3: CASSIEPGVYGYTF

size: NA
J: TRBJ2-2
D: NA
V: TRBV19
DNA: TGTGCCAGCGGCCTGCGGGGTCTCAACACCGGGGAGCTGTTTTTT
CDR3: CASGLRGLNTGELFF

size: few
J: TRBJ1-5
D: NA
V: TRBV10-3
DNA: TGTGCCATCAGTGTCGACGCAAATCAGCCCCAGCATTTT
CDR3: CAISVDANQPQHF

size: NA
J: TRBJ1-5
D: NA
V: TRBV7-6
DNA: TGTGCCAGCAGCTTAACCGGGGGCCAGGGAAGCAATCAGCCCCAGCATTTT
CDR3: CASSLTGGQGSNQPQHF

size: NA
J: TRBJ2-1
D: NA
V: TRBV19
DNA: TGTGCCAGTAGGACTGAGGTTGAGCAGTTCTTC
CDR3: CASRTEVEQFF

size: NA
J: TRBJ1-2
D: NA
V: TRBV9
DNA: TGTGCCAGCAGCGTGAGGGCTGACTATGGCTACACCTTC
CDR3: CASSVRADYGYTF

size: NA
J: TRBJ2-2
D: NA
V: TRBV5-1
DNA: TGCGCCAGCAGCTTGGGGGAGATCGGGGAGCTGTTTTTT
CDR3: CASSLGEIGELFF

size: NA
J: TRBJ1-4
D: TRBD1
V: TRBV19
DNA: TGTGCCAGTAGTCCGGGACAGGATGTAGGAAAACTGTTTTTT
CDR3: CASSPGQDVGKLFF

size: once
J: TRBJ1-1
D: NA
V: TRBV7-8
DNA: TGTGCCAGCAGCTTAGAGGAGGGAGTATGGGGCTGGAACACTGAAGCTTTCTTT
CDR3: CASSLEEGVWGWNTEAFF

size: NA
J: TRBJ2-3
D: TRBD1
V: TRBV19
DNA: TGTGCCAGTAGAGCTCCACAGGGGACAGATACGCAGTATTTT
CDR3: CASRAPQGTDTQYF

size: NA
J: TRBJ1-2
D: NA
V: TRBV10-3
DNA: TGTGCCATCAGTTCCACCGGGTCTGAAATTGGCTACACCTTC
CDR3: CAISSTGSEIGYTF

size: NA
J: TRBJ2-7
D: TRBD1
V: TRBV11-2
DNA: TGTGCCAGCAGCAGTTACAGGGGCCTTGCCTACGAGCAGTACTTC
CDR3: CASSSYRGLAYEQYF

size: NA
J: TRBJ2-1
D: TRBD2
V: TRBV7-2
DNA: TGTGCCAGCAGTCTTGGGACTAGCGGGGGGTCCTACAATGAGCAGTTCTTC
CDR3: CASSLGTSGGSYNEQFF

size: NA
J: TRBJ2-2
D: TRBD1
V: TRBV7-3
DNA: TGTGCCAGCAGCAACACTCCAGGGGGCGCGAACACCGGGGAGCTGTTTTTT
CDR3: CASSNTPGGANTGELFF

size: NA
J: TRBJ1-1
D: NA
V: TRBV18
DNA: TGTGCCAGCTCACCCCTGGGGCGAGAAGGTGAAGCTTTCTTT
CDR3: CASSPLGREGEAFF

size: NA
J: TRBJ1-6
D: NA
V: TRBV5-4
DNA: TGTGCCAGCAGCGGGACTGGGGGAAGAAATTCACCCCTCCACTTT
CDR3: CASSGTGGRNSPLHF

size: NA
J: TRBJ1-1
D: NA
V: TRBV18
DNA: TGTGCCAGCTCACCCCTAGATGAAGCTTTCTTT
CDR3: CASSPLDEAFF

size: NA
J: TRBJ2-7
D: NA
V: TRBV6-7
DNA: TGTGCCAGCAGTTACTTCGGTCAGGGAGAAGCTGGAAGCTACGAGCAGTACTTC
CDR3: CASSYFGQGEAGSYEQYF

size: NA
J: TRBJ1-2
D: NA
V: TRBV7-9
DNA: TGTGCCAGCAGCTCACAGGGTACCTCCTATGGCTACACCTTC
CDR3: CASSSQGTSYGYTF

size: NA
J: TRBJ1-4
D: NA
V: TRBV19
DNA: TGTGCCAGTCCCCATGAAAGGTCGGACGGTGAAAAACTGTTTTTT
CDR3: CASPHERSDGEKLFF

size: NA
J: TRBJ2-3
D: NA
V: TRBV19
DNA: TGTGCCAGTAGTATATTGGGTCCGGCGGACACAGATACGCAGTATTTT
CDR3: CASSILGPADTDTQYF

size: hyperexpanded
J: TRBJ1-4
D: TRBD1
V: TRBV6-1
DNA: TGTGCCAGCAGTGAAGCGACAGGGGAGGAAGAAAAACTGTTTTTT
CDR3: CASSEATGEEEKLFF

size: NA
J: TRBJ1-2
D: TRBD1
V: TRBV4-3
DNA: TGCGCCAGCAGCCTAAGAGGACAGGGTGTTCCTTACTATGGCTACACCTTC
CDR3: CASSLRGQGVPYYGYTF

size: NA
J: TRBJ2-7
D: NA
V: TRBV29-1
DNA: TGCAGCGTTGATTTGCAGGGGTCCTACGAGCAGTACTTC
CDR3: CSVDLQGSYEQYF

size: NA
J: TRBJ1-5
D: NA
V: TRBV5-5
DNA: TGTGCCAGCAGCCCGGGGGCCAGGGTGGCAAGTCAGCCCCAGCATTTT
CDR3: CASSPGARVASQPQHF

size: once
J: TRBJ1-6
D: TRBD1
V: TRBV5-1
DNA: TGCGCCAGCAGCCGACAGGGGACTAATTCACCCCTCCACTTT
CDR3: CASSRQGTNSPLHF

size: NA
J: TRBJ2-7
D: NA
V: TRBV11-2
DNA: TGTGCCAGCAGCCCCGGGACCGGGACCTACGAGCAGTACTTC
CDR3: CASSPGTGTYEQYF

size: NA
J: TRBJ1-5
D: NA
V: TRBV7-2
DNA: TGTGCCAGCAGCTTATCTGCGCTGAGCAATCAGCCCCAGCATTTT
CDR3: CASSLSALSNQPQHF

size: NA
J: TRBJ2-1
D: TRBD2
V: TRBV9
DNA: TGTGCCAGCAGCGTAGGCGGGGGTTACAATGAGCAGTTCTTC
CDR3: CASSVGGGYNEQFF

size: once
J: TRBJ2-1
D: TRBD2
V: TRBV29-1
DNA: TGCAGCGTTGACCGGGGAACTAGCGGGGGTTACAATGAGCAGTTCTTC
CDR3: CSVDRGTSGGYNEQFF